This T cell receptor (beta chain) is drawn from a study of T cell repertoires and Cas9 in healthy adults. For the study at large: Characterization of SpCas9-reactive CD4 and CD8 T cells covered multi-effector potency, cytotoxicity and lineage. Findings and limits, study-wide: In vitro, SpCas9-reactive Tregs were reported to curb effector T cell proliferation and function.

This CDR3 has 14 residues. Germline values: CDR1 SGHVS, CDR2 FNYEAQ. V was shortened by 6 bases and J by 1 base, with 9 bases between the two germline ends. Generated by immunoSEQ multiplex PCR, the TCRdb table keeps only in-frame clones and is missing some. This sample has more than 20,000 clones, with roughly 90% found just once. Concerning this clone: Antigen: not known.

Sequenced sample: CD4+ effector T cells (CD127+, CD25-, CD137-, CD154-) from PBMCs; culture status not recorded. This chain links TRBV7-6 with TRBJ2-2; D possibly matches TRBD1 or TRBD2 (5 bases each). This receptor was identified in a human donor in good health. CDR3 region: CASRGTGNTGELFF. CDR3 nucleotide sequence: TGTGCCAGCAGAGGGACGGGGAACACCGGGGAGCTGTTTTTT.